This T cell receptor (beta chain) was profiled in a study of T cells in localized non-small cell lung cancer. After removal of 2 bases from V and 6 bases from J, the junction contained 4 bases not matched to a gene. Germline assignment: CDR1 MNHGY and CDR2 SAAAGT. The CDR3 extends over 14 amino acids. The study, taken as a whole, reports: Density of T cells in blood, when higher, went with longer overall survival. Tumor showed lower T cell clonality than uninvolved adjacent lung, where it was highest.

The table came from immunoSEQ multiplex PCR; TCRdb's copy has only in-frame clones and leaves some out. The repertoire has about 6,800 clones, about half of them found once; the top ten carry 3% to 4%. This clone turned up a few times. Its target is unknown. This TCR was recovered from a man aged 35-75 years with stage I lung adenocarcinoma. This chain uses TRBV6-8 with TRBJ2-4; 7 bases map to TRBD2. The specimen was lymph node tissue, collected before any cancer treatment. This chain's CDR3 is CASSYPGGSNIQYF. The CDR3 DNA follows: TGTGCCAGCAGTTACCCGGGAGGATCAAACATTCAGTACTTC.